These 10 T cell receptor beta chains share one sample of origin, sequenced in a study of brain T cells in children with intractable seizures (dated by TCRdb to 2020 to 2022). Libraries came from the immunoSEQ multiplex PCR assay. TCRdb obtained this table from immuneACCESS and retained in-frame rearrangements with V and J assigned. These tables miss some clones; where compared with another copy, unresolved V genes account for less than half of the shortfall, and the remainder is unexplained. This sample is represented by roughly 64,000 clones; about 96% of them were singletons. Roughly 0.38% of the sample is held by the ten biggest clonotypes. The time point label, as the study defines it: resected brain tissue, or blood drawn just prior to surgery. The sample consisted of peripheral blood, taken at surgery. These receptors originate from a boy younger than two with focal cortical dysplasia and intractable seizures.

The chain employs TRBV3-1 (or the pseudogene TRBV3-2) and TRBJ1-1, with D perhaps TRBD1 (6 bases). The CDR3 has 15 residues. Germline V gene lookup returns CDR1 LGHDT and CDR2 YNNKEL (reference sequence). Trimming left V 1 base short and J 7 bases short, with 16 bases between. The CDR3 protein is CASSQGSGQSHEAFF. The CDR3 DNA reads as TGTGCCAGCAGCCAAGGATCGGGACAATCCCATGAAGCTTTCTTT.

This sequence joins TRBV5-1 and TRBJ1-1; D unclear. With 0 bases removed from V and 4 bases from J, the gap between germline ends came to 7 bases. There are 13 residues in the CDR3. CDR1 is SGHRS, CDR2 YFSETQ, per germline. CDR3 in amino acids: CASSLGVGTEAFF. CDR3 coding DNA: TGCGCCAGCAGCTTGGGGGTGGGCACTGAAGCTTTCTTT.

The CDR3 protein is CASSFGRPNEKLFF. CDR3 sequence (DNA): TGTGCCAGCAGCTTTGGCAGGCCTAATGAAAAACTGTTTTTT. This chain links TRBV7-2 with TRBJ1-4; the D is unclear. Per the germline V gene, CDR1 is SGHTA and CDR2 is FQGNSA. Trimming took 3 bases from V and 3 from J, leaving 8 bases between them. The CDR3 runs to 14 residues.

This sequence joins TRBV28 and TRBJ1-5; TRBD1 is a possible D gene (6 bases). Trimming removed 3 bases from V and 1 base from J, with 10 bases in between. The CDR3 is 15 amino acids. Germline loops: CDR1 MDHEN, CDR2 SYDVKM. The CDR3 DNA follows: TGTGCCAGCAGTTTTTCGGGGGGCAGCAATCAGCCCCAGCATTTT. Its translation: CASSFSGGSNQPQHF.

This chain connects TRBV3-1 (or the pseudogene TRBV3-2) to TRBJ2-3; 7 positions agree with TRBD2. In germline, CDR1 is LGHDT, CDR2 YNNKEL (reference sequence). This CDR3 comprises 17 residues. The junction had 11 bases not matched to a gene; V was cut back by 3 bases and J by 2 bases. This CDR3 reads CASSQVPASGYTDTQYF. The DNA for the CDR3 is TGTGCCAGCAGCCAGGTTCCGGCTAGCGGTTACACAGATACGCAGTATTTT.

This chain links TRBV7-9 with TRBJ2-1; 9 nucleotides align to TRBD2. This CDR3 is built from 15 residues. The germline gives CDR1 SEHNR, CDR2 FQNEAQ (reference sequence). J gave up 4 bases and V 5 bases, and 6 bases lay outside the gene matches. The CDR3 is CASSPTSGLYNEQFF. CDR3 DNA sequence: TGTGCCAGCAGCCCGACTAGCGGACTTTACAATGAGCAGTTCTTC.

The chain uses TRBV5-4 and TRBJ1-2; D is unresolved. Between the trimmed V and J ends, which lost 0 bases and 4 bases, there was a span of 7 bases. The CDR3 loop spans 13 amino acids. The V gene's germline CDR1 is SGHNT and CDR2 YYREEE (reference sequence). The CDR3 DNA reads as TGTGCCAGCAGCTTGGCCGGACGCTATGGCTACACCTTC. Protein: CASSLAGRYGYTF.

This rearrangement joins TRBV5-6 to TRBJ1-2; 10 bases fit TRBD1. This CDR3 region has 16 residues. Germline CDR1 SGHDT, CDR2 YYEEEE. The V and J ends lost 5 bases and 2 bases, in that order; junction bases with no gene match: 9. CDR3 nucleotides: TGTGCCAGCAGTGATGATGACAGGGGGCCCAACTATGGCTACACCTTC. It codes for CASSDDDRGPNYGYTF.

The chain combines TRBV6-5 with TRBJ2-2; no reliable D call. This CDR3 spans 12 amino acids. The germline V gene has CDR1 MNHEY and CDR2 SVGAGI. The ends were cut back, 4 bases at V and 7 bases at J, with 7 bases in the middle. The CDR3 DNA sequence: TGTGCCAGCAGTTTACGAATCGGGGAGCTGTTTTTT. It yields the protein CASSLRIGELFF.

The chain links TRBV19 to TRBJ1-1; D gene ambiguous. The germline V and J ends were trimmed by 7 bases and 3 bases, with 12 bases remaining between them. CDR1 LNHDA and CDR2 SQIVND come from the germline V gene (reference sequence). CDR3 length: 13 residues. The chain's CDR3 is CASTWAGYTEAFF. CDR3 bases: TGTGCCAGTACTTGGGCAGGCTACACTGAAGCTTTCTTT.